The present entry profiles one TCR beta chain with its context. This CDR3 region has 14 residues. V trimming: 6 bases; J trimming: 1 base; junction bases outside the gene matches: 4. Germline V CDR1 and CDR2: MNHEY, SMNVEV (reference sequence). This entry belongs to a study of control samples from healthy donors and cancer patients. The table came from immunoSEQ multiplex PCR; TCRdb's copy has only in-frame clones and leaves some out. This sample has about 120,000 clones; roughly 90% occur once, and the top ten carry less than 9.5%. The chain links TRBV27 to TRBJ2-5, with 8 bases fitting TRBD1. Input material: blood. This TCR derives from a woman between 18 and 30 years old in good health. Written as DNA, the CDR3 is TGTGCCAGCAGGAGGGGACAGGTCCAAGAGACCCAGTACTTC. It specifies CASRRGQVQETQYF.